Shown below are 13 T cell receptor beta chains from a single sample sequenced in a study of cytomegalovirus exposure and HLA in healthy donors. Primers included in the PCR were 60 Vbeta and 13 Jbeta primers. Sequenced by immunoSEQ multiplex PCR; TCRdb stores in-frame clones only, minus some. The sample holds approximately 190,000 clones, 82% seen once. Sequences were obtained from PBMCs. The receptors originated from a woman between 45 and 65 years old in good health and CMV-seropositive.

The CDR3 reads CASSHGQGVNLNQPQHF. CDR3 nucleotides: TGTGCCAGTAGTCATGGACAGGGGGTGAACCTCAATCAGCCCCAGCATTTT. V is TRBV19 and J is TRBJ1-5, with 10 bases matching TRBD1. Per the germline V gene, CDR1 is LNHDA and CDR2 is SQIVND (reference sequence). J was trimmed by 3 bases and V by 5 bases; bases with no gene match: 10. CDR3 size: 17 residues.

The chain has TRBV19 and TRBJ2-7, with 12 bases fitting TRBD2. Germline V gene sequence: CDR1 LNHDA, CDR2 SQIVND (reference sequence). This CDR3 has 16 residues. V lost 4 bases to trimming and J lost 1 base; unmatched junction nucleotides: 5. CDR3 sequence reads: CASSTGTSGHSYEQYF. Here the CDR3 DNA reads TGTGCCAGTAGTACAGGGACTAGCGGGCATTCCTACGAGCAGTACTTC.

The rearrangement links TRBV5-4 to TRBJ2-1, with 8 positions matching TRBD2. CDR3 length: 16 amino acids. V dropped 0 bases and J dropped 1; count of bases not matched to a gene: 3. From germline, CDR1 is SGHNT and CDR2 YYREEE (reference sequence). Here the CDR3 DNA reads TGTGCCAGCAGCTTGGGAGCGGGGGTGTCCTACAATGAGCAGTTCTTC. This codes for CASSLGAGVSYNEQFF.

The chain uses TRBV11-1 and TRBJ2-7; D may be TRBD1 (6 bases). Germline lookup yields CDR1 SGHAT and CDR2 FQDESV (reference sequence). The CDR3 sequence is 13 residues long. Trimming removed 5 bases at V and 3 bases at J, with 11 bases between. Here the CDR3 reads CASSPPDSYEQYF. CDR3 DNA sequence: TGTGCCAGCAGCCCCCCGGACAGCTACGAGCAGTACTTC.

Worth noting for this clone: One junction end disagrees with the germline gene, perhaps due to a read error. The rearrangement joins TRBV5-1 to TRBJ2-3; D unclear. Germline-derived CDR1 and CDR2 are SGHRS and YFSETQ. The CDR3 runs to 14 residues. CDR3 in amino acids: CASSDQASTDMQYF. The CDR3 DNA sequence: TGCGCCAGCAGCGACCAGGCGAGCACAGATATGCAGTATTTT.

The V gene is TRBV7-2, the J gene TRBJ1-6; D not resolved. Trimming removed 3 bases from V and 6 bases from J, with 6 bases in between. CDR1 and CDR2 (germline): SGHTA, FQGNSA. This CDR3 has 13 amino acids. CDR3 protein: CASSLAVNSPLHF. In nucleotides, the CDR3 is TGTGCCAGCAGCTTGGCGGTTAATTCACCCCTCCACTTT.

The V and J genes are TRBV5-4 and TRBJ1-1, with 7 bases lining up with TRBD1. Germline V CDR1 and CDR2: SGHNT, YYREEE (reference sequence). J lost 3 bases, V lost 4 bases, and 3 bases had no gene match. This CDR3 has 13 residues. The CDR3, as DNA: TGTGCCAGCAGCGAGGGACAGCACACTGAAGCTTTCTTT. Its translation is CASSEGQHTEAFF. The variable domain in full, with the rest retrieved from reference TRBV5-4 and TRBJ1-1, is ETGVTQSPTHLIKTRGQQVTLRCSSQSGHNTVSWYQQALGQGPQFIFQYYREEENGRGNFPPRFSGLQFPNYSSELNVNALELDDSALYLCASSEGQHTEAFFGQGTRLTVV.

V usage is TRBV11-3 and J usage is TRBJ2-2; D remains unclear. Trimming pared 2 bases from V and 2 bases from J, leaving 9 bases between. The germline CDR1 and CDR2 sequences are SGHNT and YENEEA. The CDR3 has 15 residues. The CDR3 reads CASSLSSGNTGELFF. DNA of the CDR3: TGTGCCAGCAGCTTATCCTCAGGAAACACCGGGGAGCTGTTTTTT.

The chain has TRBV27 and TRBJ2-1, with 9 bases lining up with TRBD1. This CDR3 is built from 19 residues. From germline, CDR1 is MNHEY and CDR2 SMNVEV (reference sequence). J was trimmed by 0 bases and V by 3 bases; bases with no gene match: 12. For the CDR3, the DNA is TGTGCCAGCAGTTTTCCCTCCGGGACAGGGAAACCCTCCTACAATGAGCAGTTCTTC. It codes for CASSFPSGTGKPSYNEQFF.

Turning to this clone: The junction departs from germline at one end; a sequencing error may be responsible. The chain joins TRBV2 to TRBJ2-3, with D perhaps matching TRBD2 (6 bases). Germline V gene sequence: CDR1 SNHLY, CDR2 FYNNEI. The CDR3 runs to 14 residues. The CDR3 DNA reads as TGTACCAGCAAGCGGGCAGGGAGCAAAAATACGCAGTATTTT. It encodes CTSKRAGSKNTQYF.

This clone was found a few times. The chain joins TRBV2 to TRBJ2-5, with 7 nucleotides matching TRBD2. The CDR3 has 15 residues. CDR1 is SNHLY, CDR2 FYNNEI, per germline. Trimming cost V 1 base and J 5 bases; bases outside gene matches: 7. The CDR3, as DNA: TGTGCCAGCAGTGAAGGAGGGAGGGCCCCTGAGACCCAGTACTTC. As protein: CASSEGGRAPETQYF.

J is TRBJ2-7 and V is TRBV7-8; 8 nucleotides align to TRBD1. Per germline, CDR1 SGHVS and CDR2 FQNEAQ. Trimming took 0 bases from V and 5 from J; bases not matched to a gene: 6. The CDR3 consists of 15 residues. CDR3 sequence (DNA): TGTGCCAGCAGCTTAGCCGGGACAGGAACCCACGAGCAGTACTTC. Its protein is CASSLAGTGTHEQYF. The full variable domain, rest sourced from reference TRBV7-8 and TRBJ2-7, is GAGVSQSPRYKVAKRGQDVALRCDPISGHVSLFWYQQALGQGPEFLTYFQNEAQLDKSGLPSDRFFAERPEGSVSTLKIQRTQQEDSAVYLCASSLAGTGTHEQYFGPGTRLTVT.

This clone came up once. J is TRBJ1-2 and V is TRBV5-6, with 12 bases matching TRBD1. The CDR3 has 18 amino acids. Germline loops: CDR1 SGHDT, CDR2 YYEEEE. Unmatched junction bases numbered 16, after V lost 2 bases and J lost 8 bases. This CDR3 reads CASSFGGGTGTGGWGYTF. The CDR3 DNA sequence: TGTGCCAGCAGCTTTGGGGGGGGGACCGGGACAGGGGGCTGGGGCTACACCTTC.